This T cell receptor (beta chain) originates from a study of long-term antiretroviral therapy in people with HIV (dated by TCRdb to 2021 to 2024). At the level of the whole study: The earliest samples were collected roughly a decade before the 2015 WHO recommendation for immediate ART, at a time when ART was usually postponed until CD4 counts fell. This retrospective serial study examined whether starting ART and sustained HIV suppression were associated with changes in the composition and diversity of the TRB repertoire in peripheral blood. The cohort contributed roughly 200 cryopreserved PBMC samples from around 30 adults with confirmed HIV infection, collected serially over a mean of approximately 6 years (range 1-12). Of the roughly 30 participants with HIV, more than 10 were female. No cross-contamination during QIAcube processing was seen in test extractions of a monoclonal T-cell line run alongside 30 or so polyclonal samples. Results and caveats for the whole study, not just this receptor: The samples span the years 2004 to 2017, and the ART regimens used may be less effective than current regimens. Unsorted PBMC were profiled instead of sorted CD4+ and CD8+ T cells because pre-ART samples had limited cell numbers. HIV repertoires had narrower CDR3 length ranges than controls, and the network structure suggested an antigen-experienced repertoire that shifted only slightly toward naive after ART. Inferences about post-ART repertoire changes are limited because no data were available on ART adherence, viral resistance or therapy changes. Expanded TRB clones identified before ART initiation dominated the repertoire at all time points, although this dominance fluctuated and declined in many PLHIV after ART. Starting ART was linked to a significant rise in TRB diversity, yet even with long-term ART the diversity remained significantly lower than in transplant donor controls. Because PBMC availability was limited, only the TCR beta chain was sequenced, with no alpha chain pairing.

V is cut by 5 bases and J by 4 bases, and the space between the germline ends is 15 bases. CDR1 and CDR2 were assigned from the germline V gene (reference sequence) as SEHNR and FQNEAQ. Spanning cysteine to phenylalanine, the CDR3 consists of 15 amino acids. The retained sequence is limited to the CDR3, 45 bases, with the frame set at the first base. To be included, a participant needed at least one PBMC sample from before ART initiation plus at least two post-ART samples. All participants with HIV were treated in the United States of America. Before DNA extraction, cryopreserved samples containing roughly 0.9-11 million PBMC were thawed and washed. At the time of the earliest PBMC sample for each participant with HIV, ages ranged from about 20 to 54 years. Each participant contributed PBMC samples from 1-4 timepoints before ART initiation and 2-8 timepoints after ART initiation, with a median of 7 samples. For every participant, serial HIV viral load, CD4+ T-cell count, ART history and demographic data were obtained. Genomic DNA was extracted from unsorted PBMC with a Qiagen kit on a QIAcube, with processing performed in batches of 12 samples.

In the case of this clone: The antigen it recognizes is unknown. Base qualities are not recorded, but no much larger clone differs from it by a single base.

Sequencing of the TRB variable region was done with the immunoSEQ hsTCRB v3.0 assay at survey level resolution. The targeted TRB sequencing depth was roughly 35,000-50,000 T-cell genomes per sample. TRB libraries were pooled and sequenced on an Illumina MiSeq using a v3 150-cycle kit. The source study handled its data this way. Analysis of repertoires was carried out in R inside a reproducible Nextflow workflow spanning QC, data transformation and analysis. Custom analyses were implemented in LymphoSeq2, an R package for AIRR-Seq data exploration. A handful of samples yielding fewer than 5000 total TRB sequences were excluded, leaving 150 to 200 analyzed HIV repertoires. Of the roughly 180 retained HIV repertoires, about 60 were collected before and 120 to 130 after ART initiation. Each repertoire was downsampled to 5000 TRB nucleotide sequences, and summary statistics were averaged across 100 downsampling iterations. The analysis kept only TRB sequences whose CDR3 regions were at least seven amino acids long. Diversity was assessed using a clonality score derived from Shannon entropy and using the Gini coefficient. Repertoire networks linked the top 5000 CDR3 amino acid sequences whenever two sequences differed by an edit distance of one. For TRB CDR3 amino acid sequences, GLIPH2 was used to predict antigen specificity groups and MHC restriction. To flag known associations with CMV, EBV, HIV or tissue antigens, CDR3 amino acid sequences were compared against VDJdb and McPAS-TCR. Pre-ART, post-ART and control groups were compared with Wilcoxon signed-rank tests and Holm-Bonferroni correction. In its TCRdb copy, this immuneACCESS table keeps in-frame sequences only and misses some clones. Where compared with another copy, unresolved V genes explain less than half of these, and the others have no known cause. That table furnishes V, J and clone size, whereas the DNA furnished D and trimming. The sample table lists roughly 30,000 clones, 95% of them with a count of one. Of the sample, over 3% falls within the top ten clones.

The chain couples TRBV7-9 to TRBJ1-3; the D gene is perhaps TRBD1, on 6 matching bases. The source is a man over 45 with HIV. The material sequenced was unsorted PBMCs, taken 5.3 years after starting antiretroviral therapy. The DNA sequence is TGTGCCAGCAGCCCCGGACAGTTGGAGGGAAACACCATATATTTT. Its translation is CASSPGQLEGNTIYF.